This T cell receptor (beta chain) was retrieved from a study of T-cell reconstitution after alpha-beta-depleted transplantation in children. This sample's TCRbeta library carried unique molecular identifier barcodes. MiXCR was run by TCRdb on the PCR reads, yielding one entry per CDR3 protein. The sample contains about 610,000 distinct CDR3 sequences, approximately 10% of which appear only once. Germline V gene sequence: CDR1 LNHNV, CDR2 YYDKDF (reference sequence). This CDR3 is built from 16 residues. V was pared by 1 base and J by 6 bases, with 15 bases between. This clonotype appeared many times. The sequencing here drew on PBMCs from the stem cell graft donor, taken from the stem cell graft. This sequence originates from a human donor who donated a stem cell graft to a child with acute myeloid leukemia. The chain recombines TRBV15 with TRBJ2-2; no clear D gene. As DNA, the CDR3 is TGTGCCACCAGCAGAGCGGTGGGCAGTAGTGCCGGGGAGCTGTTTTTT. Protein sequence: CATSRAVGSSAGELFF.